This TCR beta chain came from a study of CD8 T cells in ankylosing spondylitis. Preparation of TCR beta libraries was done by quantitative 5'-RACE with molecular barcodes. TCRdb itself ran the 5' RACE reads through MiXCR, one entry per CDR3 protein. The table has roughly 400,000 distinct CDR3 sequences, 20% to 25% seen once; the top ten hold about 16%. Study-wide results and limits: In the blood and synovial fluid of reactive arthritis, some motif variants had been previously reported. Ankylosing spondylitis blood seemed to carry a telltale TCR beta motif made of roughly eight highly homologous variants. Researchers reportedly found disease-linked clones significantly enriched in matched ankylosing spondylitis synovial fluid.

A note on this clonotype: The antigen remains undetermined. A much larger clone lies a single base off, so this may be a read error.

CDR1 SGHRS and CDR2 YFSETQ come from the germline V gene. The trim removed 4 bases at V and 0 bases at J, leaving 2 bases unmatched. The CDR3 loop spans 14 amino acids. The sequenced sample consisted of blood, either unsorted or a sorted T cell fraction (not recorded which). The chain is built from TRBV5-1 and TRBJ2-3; 7 positions agree with TRBD2. The source of this sequence is a male donor with ankylosing spondylitis. CDR3 bases: TGCGCCAGCAGCGTTAGCGGGAGCACAGATACGCAGTATTTT. This gives the protein CASSVSGSTDTQYF.